The 32 T cell receptor beta chains below all came from one sample that was sequenced in a study of blood T cell repertoires in COVID-19. The method was immunoSEQ multiplex PCR; TCRdb's version includes in-frame clones alone and lacks a portion of them. The table shows 200,000 to 250,000 clones, with about nine tenths occurring only once. The source material was PBMCs or T cells enriched from blood (not recorded which). These receptors came from a man aged 35 to 55 who had recovered from COVID-19.

The chain combines TRBV5-5 with TRBJ1-6; 9 positions match TRBD1. Losses at the gene ends were 5 bases for V and 5 bases for J; bases not matched to a gene: 5. The CDR3 extends over 15 amino acids. Looked up from germline, CDR1 is SGHKS and CDR2 is YYEKEE (reference sequence). In DNA form, the CDR3 reads TGTGCCAGCAGTTCCTGGACAGGGGATAATTCACCCCTCCACTTT. Translating it yields CASSSWTGDNSPLHF.

The V and J genes are TRBV12-2 and TRBJ2-2; the table's D gene call, TRBD1, was not cross checked with the DNA. TRBV12-2 constitutes a pseudogene. This CDR3 contains 16 residues. CDR3 residues: CASRLQGRTGDGELFF. CDR3 DNA: TGTGCAAGTCGCCTCCAGGGCCGAACAGGCGACGGGGAGCTGTTTTTT.

The gene calls are TRBV3-1 (or the pseudogene TRBV3-2) and TRBJ1-2; 7 bases map to TRBD1. Germline lookup yields CDR1 LGHDT and CDR2 YNNKEL (reference sequence). The CDR3 is 13 amino acids. The V segment lost 4 bases and the J segment 2 bases; nucleotides outside the gene matches: 1. The DNA of the CDR3 is TGTGCCAGCAGCCTACAGGGGAACTATGGCTACACCTTC. Amino acid sequence: CASSLQGNYGYTF.

The chain carries TRBV19 and TRBJ2-2; 7 bases are shared with TRBD1. The ends lost 5 bases at V and 0 bases at J; junction bases unmatched: 6. There are 16 residues in the CDR3. Germline lookup yields CDR1 LNHDA and CDR2 SQIVND (reference sequence). In nucleotides, the CDR3 is TGTGCCAGTAGTGAGGGGGCCGGGACGAACACCGGGGAGCTGTTTTTT. It codes for CASSEGAGTNTGELFF.

The rearrangement links TRBV5-4 to TRBJ2-3; 14 bases map to TRBD2. The V gene's germline CDR1 is SGHNT and CDR2 YYREEE (reference sequence). J was trimmed by 6 bases and V by 2 bases; bases with no gene match: 5. The CDR3 totals 16 residues. For the CDR3, the DNA is TGTGCCAGCAGCTTCGGGACTAGCGGGAGAGTGGATACGCAGTATTTT. Amino acids: CASSFGTSGRVDTQYF.

This CDR3 is CSVGREGSRDEQYF. The CDR3 region has the DNA TGCAGCGTTGGACGTGAGGGTTCGAGGGACGAGCAGTACTTC. J is TRBJ2-7 and V is TRBV29-1; tentative D call: TRBD2 (5 bases). V dropped 4 bases and J dropped 5 bases, with 18 bases sitting between them. The CDR3 extends over 14 amino acids. Germline assignment: CDR1 SQVTM and CDR2 ANQGSEA.

This sequence joins TRBV20-1 and TRBJ1-2, with no clear D. The CDR3 consists of 11 residues. Germline V gene lookup returns CDR1 DFQATT and CDR2 SNEGSKA (reference sequence). V was trimmed by 4 bases and J by 8 bases, leaving 11 bases between them. As DNA, the CDR3 is TGCAGTGCTAACAGACCCACGGGCTACACCTTC. Encoded protein: CSANRPTGYTF.

This chain links TRBV24-1 with TRBJ2-1; 11 bases line up with TRBD1. J was trimmed by 7 bases and V by 4 bases; bases with no gene match: 8. From germline, CDR1 is KGHDR and CDR2 SFDVKD. The CDR3 contains 16 residues. CDR3 region: CATSDAAGTGGNEQFF. The CDR3 DNA sequence: TGTGCCACCAGTGACGCGGCCGGGACAGGGGGGAATGAGCAGTTCTTC.

In this sample, this clone turned up once. The chain is built from TRBV2 and TRBJ2-7; the D is unclear. CDR1 SNHLY and CDR2 FYNNEI come from the germline V gene. Trimming stripped 4 bases from V and 6 bases from J, with 16 bases between. The CDR3 is 14 residues long. Here the CDR3 reads CASSGADMNPEQYF. The CDR3 DNA is TGTGCCAGCAGTGGAGCCGACATGAATCCCGAGCAGTACTTC.

The sample holds a few counts of this clone. The rearrangement uses TRBV19 and TRBJ1-1, with D perhaps TRBD1 (5 bases). The V gene lost 1 base and the J gene lost 5 bases, with 14 bases spanning the gap. Germline V lookup: CDR1 LNHDA, CDR2 SQIVND (reference sequence). The CDR3 consists of 15 residues. The CDR3 reads CASSIGGQGGTEAFF. The CDR3 region has the DNA TGTGCCAGTAGTATAGGCGGGCAGGGAGGGACTGAAGCTTTCTTT.

The rearrangement links TRBV11-3 to TRBJ2-3; 7 nucleotides agree with TRBD2. CDR3 size: 17 residues. CDR1 and CDR2 (germline): SGHNT, YENEEA. The trim removed 1 base at V and 2 bases at J, leaving 9 bases unmatched. The CDR3 nucleotides read TGTGCCAGCAGCTTAGGCCTACGGGAGGCCCCCACAGATACGCAGTATTTT. Translated: CASSLGLREAPTDTQYF.

The chain employs TRBV5-6 and TRBJ1-2; D remains ambiguous. Trimming left V 0 bases short and J 2 bases short, with 11 bases between. The CDR3 extends over 15 amino acids. Germline loops: CDR1 SGHDT, CDR2 YYEEEE. The CDR3 sequence is CASSLDVRENYGYTF. In DNA form, the CDR3 reads TGTGCCAGCAGCTTGGACGTCCGGGAAAACTATGGCTACACCTTC.

The chain uses TRBV23-1 and TRBJ1-4; no clear D. TRBV23-1 is an ORF for which the function is uncertain. The CDR3 is 15 residues long. Deletions cut 4 bases from V and 0 bases from J, with 9 bases between. This CDR3 is CASSPPGPTNEKLFF. The DNA for the CDR3 is TGCGCCAGCAGTCCCCCTGGGCCAACTAATGAAAAACTGTTTTTT.

This chain connects TRBV5-1 to TRBJ2-3, with D possibly being TRBD2 (6 bases). Looked up from germline, CDR1 is SGHRS and CDR2 is YFSETQ. This CDR3 has 12 residues. Trimming removed 9 bases from V and 3 bases from J, with 11 bases in between. In DNA, the CDR3 is TGCGCCACCCGGCGGGGAACAGATACGCAGTATTTT. This encodes CATRRGTDTQYF.

This chain links TRBV11-3 with TRBJ1-1; perhaps TRBD1 as D (5 bases). Trimming took 0 bases from V and 1 from J, leaving 6 bases between them. Germline lookup yields CDR1 SGHNT and CDR2 YENEEA. There are 14 residues in the CDR3. The CDR3, as DNA: TGTGCCAGCAGCTTAGAAGGACAGAACACTGAAGCTTTCTTT. It translates to CASSLEGQNTEAFF.

V and J are TRBV5-5 and TRBJ1-3; unclear D gene. This CDR3 has 17 residues. The V end was cut by 0 bases, the J end by 3 bases, with 16 bases between. Looked up from germline, CDR1 is SGHKS and CDR2 is YYEKEE (reference sequence). CDR3 nucleotide sequence: TGTGCCAGCAGCTTGGTGTTCCGCGAGGTCTTTGGAAACACCATATATTTT. Its protein is CASSLVFREVFGNTIYF.

The chain carries TRBV25-1 and TRBJ2-7; 7 bases are a match to TRBD1. This CDR3 has 13 residues. V shed 6 bases, J shed 5 bases, and the junction held 7 bases outside the gene matches. CDR1 and CDR2 (germline): MGHDK, SYGVNS. The CDR3 here is CASSETRGHEQYF. As DNA, the CDR3 is TGTGCCAGCAGCGAAACTAGGGGGCACGAGCAGTACTTC.

The gene calls are TRBV7-9 and TRBJ2-5; 7 nucleotides line up with TRBD2. V was clipped by 1 base and J by 2 bases; unmatched bases: 7. The CDR3 contains 16 residues. CDR1 is SEHNR, CDR2 FQNEAQ, per germline (reference sequence). CDR3 residues: CASSLGTAGQQETQYF. As DNA, the CDR3 is TGTGCCAGCAGCTTAGGTACAGCGGGGCAGCAAGAGACCCAGTACTTC. The full variable domain, rest sourced from reference TRBV7-9 and TRBJ2-5, is DTGVSQNPRHKITKRGQNVTFRCDPISEHNRLYWYRQTLGQGPEFLTYFQNEAQLEKSRLLSDRFSAERPKGSFSTLEIQRTEQGDSAMYLCASSLGTAGQQETQYFGPGTRLLVL.

The rearrangement links TRBV24-1 to TRBJ2-3; D is undetermined. This CDR3 region has 16 residues. CDR1 is KGHDR, CDR2 SFDVKD, per germline. The ends were cut back, 3 bases at V and 0 bases at J, with 12 bases in the middle. CDR3 protein: CATSDKSRFSTDTQYF. The CDR3 coding sequence is TGTGCCACCAGTGATAAGTCTAGATTTAGCACAGATACGCAGTATTTT.

This rearrangement joins TRBV5-1 to TRBJ1-2, with 8 bases identical to TRBD1. Trimming removed 0 bases from V and 5 bases from J; junction bases left unmatched: 9. The germline gives CDR1 SGHRS, CDR2 YFSETQ. This CDR3 comprises 16 residues. DNA for the CDR3: TGCGCCAGCAGCTTGGTTGGACAGGGAAACTTTTATGGCTACACCTTC. This gives the protein CASSLVGQGNFYGYTF.

The gene calls are TRBV7-9 and TRBJ1-2; D is undetermined. CDR3 length: 12 residues. V lost 1 base to trimming and J lost 8 bases, with 8 bases between them. Germline CDR1 reads SEHNR; CDR2 reads FQNEAQ (reference sequence). The CDR3 sequence is CASSLGLRGYTF. CDR3 sequence (DNA): TGTGCCAGCAGCTTAGGGCTGCGGGGCTACACCTTC.

This clone has just one count. The chain is built from TRBV5-1 and TRBJ2-7, with 10 bases identical to TRBD1. The germline CDR1 and CDR2 sequences are SGHRS and YFSETQ. The CDR3 has 16 residues. J lost 3 bases, V lost 0 bases, and 6 bases had no gene match. The chain's CDR3 is CASSLGPGQGSYEQYF. CDR3 bases: TGCGCCAGCAGCTTGGGACCGGGACAGGGGAGCTACGAGCAGTACTTC. Combining the CDR3 with reference TRBV5-1 and TRBJ2-7 gives the whole variable domain KAGVTQTPRYLIKTRGQQVTLSCSPISGHRSVSWYQQTPGQGLQFLFEYFSETQRNKGNFPGRFSGRQFSNSRSEMNVSTLELGDSALYLCASSLGPGQGSYEQYFGPGTRLTVT.

The rearrangement links TRBV27 to TRBJ2-3; D is ambiguous. CDR3 length: 14 amino acids. V was trimmed by 4 bases and J by 4 bases, leaving 12 bases between them. Germline V gives CDR1 MNHEY, CDR2 SMNVEV (reference sequence). CDR3 residues: CASSSTHSPDTQYF. The DNA of the CDR3 is TGTGCCAGCAGTTCCACCCACAGCCCAGATACGCAGTATTTT.

The chain is built from TRBV7-3 and TRBJ2-5, with D maybe TRBD1 (6 bases). This CDR3 is 20 amino acids long. V was pared by 3 bases and J by 2 bases, with 28 bases between. Germline V lookup: CDR1 SGHTA, CDR2 FQGTGA. CDR3 in DNA: TGTGCCAGCAGCTTGGGTGGCCGTGATAAAAACGGACAGAGTCAAGAGACCCAGTACTTC. This translates into CASSLGGRDKNGQSQETQYF.

The rearrangement links TRBV6-5 to TRBJ1-1; a possible D gene is TRBD1 (6 bases). V dropped 6 bases and J dropped 10 bases, with 15 bases sitting between them. This CDR3 region has 12 residues. The germline V gene has CDR1 MNHEY and CDR2 SVGAGI. CDR3 amino acids: CASRPQGSRAFF. CDR3 DNA: TGTGCCAGCAGACCACAGGGTTCGCGAGCTTTCTTT.

This clone has only a few counts. The chain employs TRBV5-1 and TRBJ1-2; 9 nucleotides line up with TRBD1. Trimming took 4 bases from V and 2 from J; bases not matched to a gene: 9. Germline V gene lookup returns CDR1 SGHRS and CDR2 YFSETQ. This CDR3 is built from 16 residues. This chain's CDR3 is CASSSQGGTGNYGYTF. The CDR3 DNA sequence: TGCGCCAGCAGCAGTCAAGGAGGGACAGGGAACTATGGCTACACCTTC.

The chain recombines TRBV4-3 with TRBJ2-1; 9 bases align to TRBD2. This CDR3 is built from 15 residues. Germline values: CDR1 LGHNA, CDR2 YSLEER. V lost 0 bases to trimming and J lost 10 bases; unmatched junction nucleotides: 7. DNA of the CDR3: TGCGCCAGCAGCCAAGAGGGGACTAGCTCGAGGGAGCAGTTCTTC. This translates into CASSQEGTSSREQFF.

The rearrangement joins TRBV5-4 to TRBJ2-1, with 9 nucleotides matching TRBD2. J lost 6 bases, V lost 4 bases, and 5 bases had no gene match. The CDR3 has 14 amino acids. CDR1 is SGHNT and CDR2 is YYREEE in the germline V gene (reference sequence). This CDR3 reads CASSQRGVGNEQFF. The CDR3 DNA is TGTGCCAGCAGCCAGCGGGGGGTGGGCAATGAGCAGTTCTTC. The full variable domain, rest sourced from reference TRBV5-4 and TRBJ2-1, is ETGVTQSPTHLIKTRGQQVTLRCSSQSGHNTVSWYQQALGQGPQFIFQYYREEENGRGNFPPRFSGLQFPNYSSELNVNALELDDSALYLCASSQRGVGNEQFFGPGTRLTVL.

Only a few counts were recorded for this clone. The J gene is TRBJ2-4, the V gene TRBV3-1 (or the pseudogene TRBV3-2); D is possibly TRBD1 (6 bases). This CDR3 spans 18 amino acids. CDR1 and CDR2 from the germline V gene are LGHDT and YNNKEL (reference sequence). The V end lost 0 bases, the J end lost 1 base, and 16 bases lay between the germline ends. Here the CDR3 reads CASSQDGRRGRAKNIQYF. The CDR3 region has the DNA TGTGCCAGCAGCCAAGATGGGCGCAGGGGTAGGGCCAAAAACATTCAGTACTTC.

The rearrangement joins TRBV10-1 to TRBJ2-1, with 12 bases that match TRBD2. V gave up 7 bases and J gave up 0 bases; unmatched junction bases: 10. In germline, CDR1 is WNHNN, CDR2 SYGVQD (reference sequence). The CDR3 covers 18 residues. CDR3 DNA sequence: TGCGCCAGCAAACTACTAGCGGGAGGACCTAGCTCCTACAATGAGCAGTTCTTC. Translating gives CASKLLAGGPSSYNEQFF.

The CDR3 protein is CASSQDPPTSDEQFF. The DNA for the CDR3 is TGTGCCAGCAGCCAAGATCCGCCGACTAGTGATGAGCAGTTCTTC. V and J are TRBV3-1 (or the pseudogene TRBV3-2) and TRBJ2-1, with a possible D match to TRBD2 (6 bases). This CDR3 comprises 15 residues. V was trimmed by 0 bases and J by 8 bases, leaving 14 bases between them. Germline V gene data show CDR1 as LGHDT and CDR2 as YNNKEL (reference sequence).

The rearrangement links TRBV27 to TRBJ2-1, with 7 bases matching TRBD1. Germline CDR1 reads MNHEY; CDR2 reads SMNVEV (reference sequence). With V trimmed by 0 bases and J by 0 bases, 5 bases remained unmatched. This CDR3 contains 17 residues. Here the CDR3 reads CASSLSRTGVSYNEQFF. Here the CDR3 DNA reads TGTGCCAGCAGTTTATCCCGGACAGGCGTCTCCTACAATGAGCAGTTCTTC.